This TCR beta chain was obtained from a study of blood T cell repertoires in COVID-19. CDR1 and CDR2 from the germline V gene are SGHNT and YENEEA. Losses at the gene ends were 3 bases for V and 1 base for J; bases not matched to a gene: 1. There are 15 residues in the CDR3. Source study methods: The authors estimated nucleated cell counts from reference gene primer amplification. Profiled with immunoSEQ multiplex PCR; TCRdb holds only in-frame clones, not every one. That table is the source of V, J and clone size, and D and trimming were worked out from the DNA. The repertoire holds 240,000 or so clones, about 89% seen once, with approximately 9.5% in the top ten.

This TCR was recovered from a man aged 35 to 55 who had recovered from COVID-19. V and J are TRBV11-3 and TRBJ2-2; 8 bases are a match to TRBD2. Sequences were obtained from PBMCs or T cells enriched from blood (not recorded which). The CDR3: CASSFRGGNTGELFF. The CDR3 DNA reads TGTGCCAGCAGCTTTCGGGGGGGGAACACCGGGGAGCTGTTTTTT.